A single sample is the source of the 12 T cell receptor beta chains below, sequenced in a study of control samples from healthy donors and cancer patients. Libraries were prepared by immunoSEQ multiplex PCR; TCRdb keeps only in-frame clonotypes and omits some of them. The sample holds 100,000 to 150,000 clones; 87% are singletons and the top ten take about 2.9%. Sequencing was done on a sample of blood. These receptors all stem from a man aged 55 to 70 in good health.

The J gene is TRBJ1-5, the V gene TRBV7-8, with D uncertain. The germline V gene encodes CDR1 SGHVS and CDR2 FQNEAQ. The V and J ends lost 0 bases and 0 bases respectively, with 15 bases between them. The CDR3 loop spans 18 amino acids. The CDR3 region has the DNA TGTGCCAGCAGCTTAGCCACCCCCTCCCCGAATAGCAATCAGCCCCAGCATTTT. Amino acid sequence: CASSLATPSPNSNQPQHF.

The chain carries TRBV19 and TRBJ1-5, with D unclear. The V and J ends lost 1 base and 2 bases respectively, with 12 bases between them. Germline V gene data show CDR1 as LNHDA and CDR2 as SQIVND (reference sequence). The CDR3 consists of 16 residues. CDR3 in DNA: TGTGCCAGTAGTATAGGGCCCGGGCGGCGCAATCAGCCCCAGCATTTT. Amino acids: CASSIGPGRRNQPQHF. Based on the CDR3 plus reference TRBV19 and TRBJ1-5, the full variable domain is DGGITQSPKYLFRKEGQNVTLSCEQNLNHDAMYWYRQDPGQGLRLIYYSQIVNDFQKGDIAEGYSVSREKKESFPLTVTSAQKNPTAFYLCASSIGPGRRNQPQHFGDGTRLSIL.

The CDR3 loop reads CASRGRERSGNTIYF. CDR3 nucleotides: TGTGCCAGCCGGGGGAGGGAACGCTCTGGAAACACCATATATTTT. This chain links TRBV28 with TRBJ1-3, with D possibly being TRBD1 (5 bases). This CDR3 comprises 15 residues. V was trimmed by 8 bases and J by 0 bases, leaving 14 bases between them. Looked up from germline, CDR1 is MDHEN and CDR2 is SYDVKM. Filled out from reference TRBV28 and TRBJ1-3, the complete variable domain reads DVKVTQSSRYLVKRTGEKVFLECVQDMDHENMFWYRQDPGLGLRLIYFSYDVKMKEKGDIPEGYSVSREKKERFSLILESASTNQTSMYLCASRGRERSGNTIYFGEGSWLTVV.

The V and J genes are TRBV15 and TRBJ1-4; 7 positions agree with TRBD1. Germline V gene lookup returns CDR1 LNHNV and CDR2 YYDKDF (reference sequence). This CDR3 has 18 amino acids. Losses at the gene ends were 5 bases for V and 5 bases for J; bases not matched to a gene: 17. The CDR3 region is CATSRGQASLPGNEKLFF. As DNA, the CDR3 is TGTGCCACCAGCCGCGGACAGGCCTCACTCCCGGGGAATGAAAAACTGTTTTTT.

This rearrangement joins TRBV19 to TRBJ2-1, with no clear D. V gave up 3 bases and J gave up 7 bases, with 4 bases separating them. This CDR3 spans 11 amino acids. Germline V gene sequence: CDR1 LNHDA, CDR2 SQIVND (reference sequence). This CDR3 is CASSMFNEQFF. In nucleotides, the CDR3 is TGTGCCAGTAGTATGTTTAATGAGCAGTTCTTC.

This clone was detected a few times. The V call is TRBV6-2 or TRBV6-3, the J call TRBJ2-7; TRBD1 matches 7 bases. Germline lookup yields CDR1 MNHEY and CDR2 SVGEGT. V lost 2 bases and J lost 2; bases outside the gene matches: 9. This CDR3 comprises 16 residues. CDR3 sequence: CASSYGLGTATYEQYF. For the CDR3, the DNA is TGTGCCAGCAGTTACGGTCTCGGGACAGCAACCTACGAGCAGTACTTC.

Written as DNA, the CDR3 is TGCAGCGTGGGATTCCTAGCGGGGGGCAACACAGATACGCAGTATTTT. Protein: CSVGFLAGGNTDTQYF. This rearrangement joins TRBV29-1 to TRBJ2-3, with 11 bases lining up with TRBD2. Trimming cost V 6 bases and J 2 bases; bases outside gene matches: 10. Germline-derived CDR1 and CDR2 are SQVTM and ANQGSEA. CDR3 length equals 16 residues.

CDR3 nucleotides: TGTGCCAGCAGCTTAGCGCTCTCTGGAGGGAATTCACCCCTCCACTTT. Translation gives CASSLALSGGNSPLHF. The chain has TRBV7-6 and TRBJ1-6, with D hard to call. The CDR3 has 16 amino acids. The germline CDR1 and CDR2 sequences are SGHVS and FNYEAQ. V lost 0 bases to trimming and J lost 7 bases, with 13 bases between them. Combining the CDR3 with reference TRBV7-6 and TRBJ1-6 gives the whole variable domain GAGVSQSPRYKVTKRGQDVALRCDPISGHVSLYWYRQALGQGPEFLTYFNYEAQQDKSGLPNDRFSAERPEGSISTLTIQRTEQRDSAMYRCASSLALSGGNSPLHFGNGTRLTVT.

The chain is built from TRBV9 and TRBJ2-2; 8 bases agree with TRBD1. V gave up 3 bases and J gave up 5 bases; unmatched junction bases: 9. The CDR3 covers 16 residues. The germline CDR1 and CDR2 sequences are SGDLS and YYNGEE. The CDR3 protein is CASSARQGNPTGELFF. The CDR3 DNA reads TGTGCCAGCAGCGCTCGACAGGGGAACCCGACCGGGGAGCTGTTTTTT.

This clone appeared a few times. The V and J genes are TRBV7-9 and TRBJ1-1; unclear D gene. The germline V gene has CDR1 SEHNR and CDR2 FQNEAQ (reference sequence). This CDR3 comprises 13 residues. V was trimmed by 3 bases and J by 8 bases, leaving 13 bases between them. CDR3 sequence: CASSFSTVTEAFF. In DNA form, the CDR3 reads TGTGCCAGCAGCTTTAGTACAGTTACGGAAGCTTTCTTT.

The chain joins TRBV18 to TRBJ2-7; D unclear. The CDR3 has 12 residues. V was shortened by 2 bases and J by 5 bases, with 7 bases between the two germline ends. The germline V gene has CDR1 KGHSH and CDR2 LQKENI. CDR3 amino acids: CASSPSKNEQYF. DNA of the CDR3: TGTGCCAGCTCACCATCGAAAAACGAGCAGTACTTC.

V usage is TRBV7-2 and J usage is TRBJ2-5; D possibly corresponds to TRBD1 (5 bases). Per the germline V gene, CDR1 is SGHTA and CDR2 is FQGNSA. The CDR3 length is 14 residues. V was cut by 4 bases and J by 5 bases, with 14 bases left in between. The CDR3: CASSSDFGAETQYF. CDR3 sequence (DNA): TGTGCCAGCAGCTCAGACTTTGGGGCGGAGACCCAGTACTTC.